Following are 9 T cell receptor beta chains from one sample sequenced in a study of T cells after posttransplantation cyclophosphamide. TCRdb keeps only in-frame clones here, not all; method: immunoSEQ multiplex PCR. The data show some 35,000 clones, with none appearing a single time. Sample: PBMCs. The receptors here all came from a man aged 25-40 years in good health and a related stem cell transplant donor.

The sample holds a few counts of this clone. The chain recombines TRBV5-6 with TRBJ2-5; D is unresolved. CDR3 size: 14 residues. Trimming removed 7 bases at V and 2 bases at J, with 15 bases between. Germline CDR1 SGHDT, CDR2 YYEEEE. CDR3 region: CASGPSTKQETQYF. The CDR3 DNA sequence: TGTGCCAGCGGGCCGAGCACGAAACAAGAGACCCAGTACTTC.

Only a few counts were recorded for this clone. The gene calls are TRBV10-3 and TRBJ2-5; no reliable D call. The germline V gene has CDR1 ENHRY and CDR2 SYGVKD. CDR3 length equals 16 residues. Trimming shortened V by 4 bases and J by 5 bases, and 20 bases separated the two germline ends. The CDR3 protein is CAISVLITDHKETQYF. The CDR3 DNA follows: TGTGCCATCAGTGTCTTAATTACAGATCATAAGGAGACCCAGTACTTC.

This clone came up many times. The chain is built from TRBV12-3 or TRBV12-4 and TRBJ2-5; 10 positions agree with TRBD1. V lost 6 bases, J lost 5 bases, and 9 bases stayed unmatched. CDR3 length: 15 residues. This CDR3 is CASSLTTGGAETQYF. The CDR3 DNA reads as TGTGCCAGCAGCCTCACGACAGGGGGCGCGGAGACCCAGTACTTC.

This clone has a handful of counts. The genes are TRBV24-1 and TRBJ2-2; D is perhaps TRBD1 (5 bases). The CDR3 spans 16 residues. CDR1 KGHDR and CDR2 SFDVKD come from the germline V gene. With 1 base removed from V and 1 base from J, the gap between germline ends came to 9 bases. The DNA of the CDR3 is TGTGCCACCAGTGATTTTGGCAGGGTGAACACCGGGGAGCTGTTTTTT. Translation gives CATSDFGRVNTGELFF.

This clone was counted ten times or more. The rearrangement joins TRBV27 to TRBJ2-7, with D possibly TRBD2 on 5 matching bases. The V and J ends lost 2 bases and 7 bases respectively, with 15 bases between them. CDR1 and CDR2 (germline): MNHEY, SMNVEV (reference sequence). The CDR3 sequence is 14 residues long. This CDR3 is CASSLRAAVAEQYF. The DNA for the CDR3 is TGTGCCAGCAGTTTAAGGGCGGCGGTAGCGGAGCAGTACTTC.

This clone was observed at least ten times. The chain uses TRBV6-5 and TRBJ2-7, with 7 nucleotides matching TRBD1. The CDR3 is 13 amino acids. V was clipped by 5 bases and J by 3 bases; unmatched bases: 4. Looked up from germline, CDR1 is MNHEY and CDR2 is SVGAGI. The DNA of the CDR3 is TGTGCCAGCAGTGAGGGACAGAACTACGAGCAGTACTTC. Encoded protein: CASSEGQNYEQYF.

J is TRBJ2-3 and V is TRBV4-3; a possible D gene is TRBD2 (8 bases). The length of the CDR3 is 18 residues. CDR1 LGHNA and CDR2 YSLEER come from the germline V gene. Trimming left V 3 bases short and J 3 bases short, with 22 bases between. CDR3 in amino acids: CASSQQTGGTVVTDTQYF. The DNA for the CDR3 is TGCGCCAGCAGCCAGCAGACGGGAGGGACAGTCGTTACAGATACGCAGTATTTT.

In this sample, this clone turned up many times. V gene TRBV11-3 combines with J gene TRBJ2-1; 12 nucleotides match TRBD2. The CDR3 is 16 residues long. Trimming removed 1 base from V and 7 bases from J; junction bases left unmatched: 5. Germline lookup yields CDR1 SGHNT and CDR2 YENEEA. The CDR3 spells CASSLALAGGSNEQFF. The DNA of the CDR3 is TGTGCCAGCAGCTTAGCGCTAGCGGGGGGGTCTAATGAGCAGTTCTTC. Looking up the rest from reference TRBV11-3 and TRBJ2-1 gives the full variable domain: EAGVVQSPRYKIIEKKQPVAFWCNPISGHNTLYWYLQNLGQGPELLIRYENEEAVDDSQLPKDRFSAERLKGVDSTLKIQPAELGDSAVYLCASSLALAGGSNEQFFGPGTRLTVL.

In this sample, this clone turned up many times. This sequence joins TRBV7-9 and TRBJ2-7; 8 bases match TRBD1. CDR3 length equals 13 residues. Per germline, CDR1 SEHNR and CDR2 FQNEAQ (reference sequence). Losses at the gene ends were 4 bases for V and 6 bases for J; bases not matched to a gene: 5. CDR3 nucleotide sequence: TGTGCCAGCAGCTCCGACAGGGGCGGCGAGCAGTACTTC. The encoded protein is CASSSDRGGEQYF.